What follows are 21 T cell receptor beta chains derived from one specimen sequenced in a study of T cells in women clearing cervical HPV infection. Sequencing was performed with immunoSEQ multiplex PCR; in TCRdb, only in-frame clones are kept and a portion is missing. Here the sample table reports about 32,000 clones. The sequencing sample was made of blood buffy coat. The source of these receptors is a woman between 18 and 70 years old with a cervical HPV16 infection that either progressed to CIN3+ or cleared (not recorded which).

CDR3 DNA (partial): TGTGCCAGCAGCTTAGCTACCACAGATACG. Its translation is CASSLATTDT. The CDR3 in full is CASSLATTDTQYF. V is TRBV7-3 and J is TRBJ2-3; D not resolved. Read coverage stops 3 residues before the CDR3 terminus; the germline J gene supplies the remainder. Germline CDR1 and CDR2: SGHTA and FQGTGA. This CDR3 contains 13 residues. V lost 2 bases to trimming and J lost 2 bases, with 5 bases between them.

Comments on this clone: The read ends 3 residues before the CDR3 terminus; that terminus is restored from the germline J gene. V is TRBV29-1 and J is TRBJ1-2; 9 bases agree with TRBD1. CDR1 and CDR2 (germline): SQVTM, ANQGSEA. J lost 4 bases, V lost 7 bases, and 7 bases had no gene match. This CDR3 has 13 amino acids. The sequenced part of the CDR3 DNA is TGCAGCGCTGGACAGGGGCCGGGCTATGGC. Residues: CSAGQGPGYG. The CDR3 in its entirety is CSAGQGPGYGYTF.

Regarding this clone: Sequencing ends 3 residues short of the CDR3 end; the germline J gene provides the rest. V gene TRBV12-3 or TRBV12-4 combines with J gene TRBJ1-2, with 8 bases that match TRBD1. The V and J ends lost 5 bases and 4 bases, in that order; junction bases with no gene match: 3. This CDR3 comprises 13 residues. The CDR3 here is CASSPGGGYGYTF. The CDR3 bases that were read are TGTGCCAGCAGTCCAGGGGGCGGCTATGGC.

Details on this clone: Read sequence stops 3 residues before the CDR3 end, and the germline J gene provides the missing end. The genes are TRBV10-1 and TRBJ1-2, with D possibly being TRBD1 (5 bases). From germline, CDR1 is WNHNN and CDR2 SYGVQD (reference sequence). The CDR3 is 17 residues long. Trimming removed 10 bases from V and 4 bases from J, with 28 bases in between. The sequenced CDR3 bases are TGCGCCATCCTCTTTTTTGTTCAGGGCAAGATTCGCTATGGC. Amino acid sequence: CAILFFVQGKIRYG. The entire CDR3 sequence reads CAILFFVQGKIRYGYTF.

As for this clone: The CDR3 is cut off 3 residues early in the read; its end comes from the germline J gene. This rearrangement joins TRBV11-2 to TRBJ1-2; the D gene is possibly TRBD1 (6 bases). The CDR3 extends over 15 amino acids. Germline V gene sequence: CDR1 SGHAT, CDR2 FQNNGV. The CDR3 DNA, read in part, is TGTGCCAGCAGCTTAGACCCCGACAGGCTTGGGGGC. Translation gives CASSLDPDRLGG. The entire CDR3 protein reads CASSLDPDRLGGYTF.

Remarks on this clone: The read terminates 3 residues before the CDR3 end, so the remaining end is supplied by the germline J gene. The chain recombines TRBV4-2 with TRBJ1-6; D not certain. This CDR3 has 16 residues. Trimming cost V 0 bases and J 9 bases, with 15 bases left between them. The germline V gene encodes CDR1 LGHNA and CDR2 YNFKEQ. The DNA read from the CDR3 is TGTGCCAGCAGCCAAGATCGAGACTCCGTTGGTTCACCC. Amino acids: CASSQDRDSVGSP. The CDR3, in full, reads CASSQDRDSVGSPLHF.

On this clone itself: The CDR3 extends 3 residues past the end of the read, so its final part is completed from the germline J gene. The rearrangement joins TRBV6-2 or TRBV6-3 to TRBJ1-5; 7 bases are shared with TRBD1. The CDR3 consists of 15 residues. The germline gives CDR1 MNHEY, CDR2 SVGEGT. The junction had 5 bases not matched to a gene; V was cut back by 6 bases and J by 0 bases. The part of the CDR3 DNA that was read is TGTGCCAGCAGCCCCGGGACAGCTAGCAATCAGCCC. Its translation is CASSPGTASNQP. The full-length CDR3 reads as CASSPGTASNQPQHF.

In the case of this clone: With the read ending 3 residues before the CDR3 end, the germline J gene is used to fill in that end. The V gene is TRBV11-2, the J gene TRBJ2-5; no reliable D call. V was pared by 5 bases and J by 5 bases, with 9 bases between. This CDR3 spans 12 amino acids. Per the germline V gene, CDR1 is SGHAT and CDR2 is FQNNGV. The CDR3 protein is CASSRYGETQYF. The sequenced part of the CDR3 DNA is TGTGCCAGCAGCCGATACGGGGAGACC.

Comments on this clone: The DNA ends 3 residues before the CDR3 does, and the rest of the CDR3 is filled in from the germline J gene. J is TRBJ1-6 and V is TRBV6-1; D is possibly TRBD1 (6 bases). Germline V gene data show CDR1 as MNHNS and CDR2 as SASEGT. V lost 3 bases to trimming and J lost 4 bases, with 13 bases between them. This CDR3 contains 16 residues. CDR3 DNA, as far as it was read: TGTGCCAGCAGTGAGAGGGGGGGGGTATATAATTCACCC. Amino acids: CASSERGGVYNSP. The entire CDR3 sequence reads CASSERGGVYNSPLHF.

As concerns this clone: The CDR3 is cut off 3 residues early in the read; its end comes from the germline J gene. V is TRBV7-2 and J is TRBJ2-3; TRBD1 might be the D (5 bases). This CDR3 comprises 14 residues. Germline V gives CDR1 SGHTA, CDR2 FQGNSA. Trimming left V 0 bases short and J 3 bases short, with 7 bases between. Incomplete CDR3 DNA: TGTGCCAGCAGCTTAGCGGACACGACAGATACG. This codes for CASSLADTTDT. The whole CDR3 sequence reads CASSLADTTDTQYF. The entire variable domain, with the rest obtained from reference TRBV7-2 and TRBJ2-3, is as follows: GAGVSQSPSNKVTEKGKDVELRCDPISGHTALYWYRQSLGQGLEFLIYFQGNSAPDKSGLPSDRFSAERTGGSVSTLTIQRTQQEDSAVYLCASSLADTTDTQYFGPGTRLTVL.

Worth noting for this clone: The read is 3 residues too short to cover the CDR3 end, so that end is filled in from the germline J gene. V gene TRBV20-1 combines with J gene TRBJ2-4; D might be TRBD1 (5 bases). Germline V gene lookup returns CDR1 DFQATT and CDR2 SNEGSKA (reference sequence). The CDR3 loop spans 13 amino acids. The part of the CDR3 DNA that was read is TGCAGTGCTAGCGGAGACAGACAAGAGACT. Protein sequence: CSASGDRQET. The full CDR3 sequence reads CSASGDRQETQYF.

Worth noting for this clone: The read comes to an end 3 residues before the CDR3 does, leaving the germline J gene to fill in the end. V and J are TRBV11-2 and TRBJ2-3; 12 positions match TRBD2. Looked up from germline, CDR1 is SGHAT and CDR2 is FQNNGV. V shed 5 bases and J 7 bases; nucleotides not matched to a gene: 4. CDR3 length equals 14 residues. Partial CDR3 DNA: TGTGCCAGCAGCGGACTAGCGGGGATAAATACG. Translating gives CASSGLAGINT. Given in full, the CDR3 is CASSGLAGINTQYF.

With regard to this clone: With the read ending 3 residues before the CDR3 end, the germline J gene is used to fill in that end. The gene calls are TRBV12-3 or TRBV12-4 and TRBJ1-4; TRBD1 matches 9 bases. CDR3 length: 14 amino acids. Unmatched junction bases numbered 7, after V lost 4 bases and J lost 10 bases. The sequenced CDR3 bases are TGTGCCAGCAGTTCGGACAGGGGCTGGGGAAAA. Translating it yields CASSSDRGWGK. The entire CDR3 is CASSSDRGWGKLFF.

In regard to this clone: With the read ending 3 residues before the CDR3 end, the germline J gene is used to fill in that end. V is TRBV19 and J is TRBJ2-5; D is uncertain. The CDR3 runs to 12 residues. CDR1 and CDR2 (germline): LNHDA, SQIVND (reference sequence). Trimming left V 0 bases short and J 7 bases short, with 6 bases between. The CDR3: CASSIDRGTQYF. The sequenced part of the CDR3 DNA is TGTGCCAGTAGTATAGATCGAGGGACC. Looking up the rest from reference TRBV19 and TRBJ2-5 gives the full variable domain: DGGITQSPKYLFRKEGQNVTLSCEQNLNHDAMYWYRQDPGQGLRLIYYSQIVNDFQKGDIAEGYSVSREKKESFPLTVTSAQKNPTAFYLCASSIDRGTQYFGPGTRLLVL.

On this clone: The sequenced fragment ends 3 residues before the CDR3 boundary, so the rest is inferred from the germline J gene. The chain is built from TRBV5-5 and TRBJ1-6; D gene unclear. The CDR3 covers 14 residues. Germline assignment: CDR1 SGHKS and CDR2 YYEKEE (reference sequence). V was shortened by 0 bases and J by 7 bases, with 8 bases between the two germline ends. The CDR3 region is CASSLGQQNSPLHF. CDR3 DNA, as far as it was read: TGTGCCAGCAGCTTGGGCCAACAGAATTCACCC.

On this clone: The sequenced fragment ends 3 residues before the CDR3 boundary, so the rest is inferred from the germline J gene. This chain joins TRBV2 and TRBJ2-2; TRBD1 is a possible D gene (5 bases). Per germline, CDR1 SNHLY and CDR2 FYNNEI. There are 13 residues in the CDR3. Incomplete CDR3 DNA: TGTGCCAGCAGTAGGGGTTTGAATTCACCG. Its translation: CASSRGLNSP. The whole CDR3 protein is CASSRGLNSPLFF. Looking up the rest from reference TRBV2 and TRBJ2-2 gives the full variable domain: EPEVTQTPSHQVTQMGQEVILRCVPISNHLYFYWYRQILGQKVEFLVSFYNNEISEKSEIFDDQFSVERPDGSNFTLKIRSTKLEDSAMYFCASSRGLNSPLFFGEGSRLTVL.

For this clone: The read terminates 3 residues ahead of where the CDR3 ends, so the germline J gene completes it. The chain joins TRBV20-1 to TRBJ2-3; the match to TRBD2 covers 10 bases. The germline gives CDR1 DFQATT, CDR2 SNEGSKA (reference sequence). The CDR3 runs to 14 residues. The CDR3 spells CSAPSGGAWETQYF. CDR3 DNA, as far as it was read: TGCAGTGCTCCGAGCGGGGGGGCATGGGAGACG.

Comments on this clone: The sequenced fragment ends 3 residues before the CDR3 boundary, so the rest is inferred from the germline J gene. This chain uses TRBV12-5 with TRBJ2-7, with 7 bases that match TRBD1. The CDR3 length is 13 residues. Germline V gives CDR1 LGHNT, CDR2 FRNRAP. Trimming at V came to 9 bases and at J to 2 bases, leaving 7 bases not matched to a gene. Partial CDR3 DNA: TGTGCTAGCACGGGACAGCCAACCTACGAG. This translates into CASTGQPTYE. In full, the CDR3 reads CASTGQPTYEQYF.

Note on this clone: Read data end 3 residues before the CDR3 end; the end is taken from the germline J gene. The V gene is TRBV20-1, the J gene TRBJ2-5; maybe TRBD1 (5 bases). CDR3 length equals 14 residues. In germline, CDR1 is DFQATT, CDR2 SNEGSKA (reference sequence). The germline V and J ends were trimmed by 0 bases and 5 bases, with 13 bases remaining between them. The CDR3 reads CSARDNLGLETQYF. The CDR3 bases that were read are TGCAGTGCTAGAGATAATTTGGGGCTGGAGACC.

On this clone: The read ends 3 residues early relative to the CDR3; the germline J gene fills the gap. V gene TRBV20-1 combines with J gene TRBJ2-3; 10 positions match TRBD2. The CDR3 extends over 14 amino acids. Trimming took 7 bases from V and 2 from J; bases not matched to a gene: 6. Germline V gene lookup returns CDR1 DFQATT and CDR2 SNEGSKA (reference sequence). The CDR3 is CSVGLAGATDTQYF. Incomplete CDR3 DNA: TGCAGTGTGGGGCTAGCGGGGGCCACAGATACG.

As concerns this clone: The read stops 3 residues short of the end of the CDR3; the missing end is completed from the germline J gene. The genes are TRBV12-5 and TRBJ2-1, with D maybe TRBD2 (6 bases). The CDR3 has 16 residues. With 3 bases removed from V and 3 bases from J, the gap between germline ends came to 15 bases. CDR1 is LGHNT, CDR2 FRNRAP, per germline. CDR3 bases read: TGTGCTAGTGGTTTCAAAAGCGGGCGTCTCTACAATGAG. It codes for CASGFKSGRLYNE. From start to end, the CDR3 is CASGFKSGRLYNEQFF. The whole variable domain, remainder taken from reference TRBV12-5 and TRBJ2-1, is DARVTQTPRHKVTEMGQEVTMRCQPILGHNTVFWYRQTMMQGLELLAYFRNRAPLDDSGMPKDRFSAEMPDATLATLKIQPSEPRDSAVYFCASGFKSGRLYNEQFFGPGTRLTVL.